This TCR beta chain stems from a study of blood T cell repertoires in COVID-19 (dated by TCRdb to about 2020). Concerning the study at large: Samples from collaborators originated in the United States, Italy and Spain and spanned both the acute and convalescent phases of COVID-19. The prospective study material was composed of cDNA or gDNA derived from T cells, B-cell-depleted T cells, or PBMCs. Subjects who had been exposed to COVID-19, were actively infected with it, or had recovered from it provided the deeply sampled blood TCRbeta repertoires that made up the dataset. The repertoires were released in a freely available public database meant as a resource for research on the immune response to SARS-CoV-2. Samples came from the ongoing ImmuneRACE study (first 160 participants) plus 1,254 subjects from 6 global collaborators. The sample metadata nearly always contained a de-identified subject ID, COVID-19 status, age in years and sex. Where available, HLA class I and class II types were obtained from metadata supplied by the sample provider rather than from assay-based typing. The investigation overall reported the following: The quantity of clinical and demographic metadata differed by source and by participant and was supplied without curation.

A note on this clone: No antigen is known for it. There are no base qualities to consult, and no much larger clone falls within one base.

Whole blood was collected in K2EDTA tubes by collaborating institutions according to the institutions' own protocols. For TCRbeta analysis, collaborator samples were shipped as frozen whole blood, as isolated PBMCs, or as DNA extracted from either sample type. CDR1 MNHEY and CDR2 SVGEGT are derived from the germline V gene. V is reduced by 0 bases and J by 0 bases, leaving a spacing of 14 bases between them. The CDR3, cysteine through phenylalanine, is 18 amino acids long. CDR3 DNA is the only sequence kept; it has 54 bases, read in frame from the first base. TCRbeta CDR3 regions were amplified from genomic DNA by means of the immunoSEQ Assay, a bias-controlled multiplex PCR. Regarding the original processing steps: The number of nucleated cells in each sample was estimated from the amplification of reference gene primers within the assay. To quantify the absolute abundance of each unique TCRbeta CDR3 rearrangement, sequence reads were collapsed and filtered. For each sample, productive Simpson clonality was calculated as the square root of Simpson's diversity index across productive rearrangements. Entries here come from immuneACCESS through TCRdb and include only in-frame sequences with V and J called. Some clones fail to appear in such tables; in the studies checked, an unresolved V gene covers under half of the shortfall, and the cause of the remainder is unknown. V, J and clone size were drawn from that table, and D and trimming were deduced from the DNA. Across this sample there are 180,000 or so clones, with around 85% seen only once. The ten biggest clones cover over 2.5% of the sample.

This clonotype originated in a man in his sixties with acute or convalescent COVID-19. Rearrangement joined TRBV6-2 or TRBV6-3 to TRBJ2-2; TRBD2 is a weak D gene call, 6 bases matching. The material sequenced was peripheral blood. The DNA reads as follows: TGTGCCAGCAGTTACTCGTTCATGGGGGGAACGAACACCGGGGAGCTGTTTTTT. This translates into CASSYSFMGGTNTGELFF.